These T cell receptor beta chains were read from a single sample in a study of T-cell reconstitution after alpha-beta-depleted transplantation in children. In TCRdb, the PCR reads were re-called with MiXCR into one record per CDR3 protein. Of more than 250,000 distinct CDR3 sequences listed, 9.9% were seen once; the top ten hold about 9.4%. The source material was PBMCs from the stem cell graft donor, sampled from the stem cell graft. The receptors stem from a human donor who donated a stem cell graft to a child with SCID. Both conserved end residues are part of each CDR3. Each record gives: J gene, clone size, D gene, V gene, CDR3 protein, CDR3 DNA. A D gene is named only where the DNA matches it firmly. Not every row has a clone size; where given, it reads once, few, many or a size class.

J: TRBJ2-3; size: few; D: TRBD2; V: TRBV20-1; CDR3: CSASPRGGADTQYF; DNA: TGCAGTGCCTCCCCGCGGGGGGGCGCAGATACGCAGTATTTT
J: TRBJ1-2; size: many; D: TRBD1; V: TRBV27; CDR3: CASRLQGSYGYTF; DNA: TGTGCCAGCAGACTACAGGGGTCCTATGGCTACACCTTC
J: TRBJ2-7; size: NA; D: NA; V: TRBV7-9; CDR3: CASSPSPGRDEQYF; DNA: TGTGCCAGCAGCCCCAGCCCTGGCAGGGACGAGCAGTACTTC
J: TRBJ2-7; size: NA; D: NA; V: TRBV2; CDR3: CASSVNRVPYEQYF; DNA: TGTGCCAGCAGTGTCAACAGGGTGCCCTACGAGCAGTACTTC
J: TRBJ1-5; size: few; D: TRBD1; V: TRBV12-3/TRBV12-4; CDR3: CASKQGGQGLQPQHF; DNA: TGTGCCAGCAAACAGGGGGGACAGGGGCTCCAGCCCCAGCATTTT
J: TRBJ1-2; size: few; D: NA; V: TRBV27; CDR3: CASSLFPEFSGYTF; DNA: TGTGCCAGCAGTTTATTCCCAGAGTTTTCGGGCTACACCTTC
J: TRBJ2-2; size: NA; D: NA; V: TRBV5-4; CDR3: CASSKTTWGTGELFF; DNA: TGTGCCAGCAGCAAAACCACTTGGGGCACCGGGGAGCTGTTTTTT
J: TRBJ2-7; size: NA; D: NA; V: TRBV20-1; CDR3: CSASGGLLGTLYEQYF; DNA: TGCAGTGCTAGCGGGGGCCTCTTGGGGACCTTGTACGAGCAGTACTTC
J: TRBJ1-2; size: NA; D: NA; V: TRBV15; CDR3: CATRETDNYGYTF; DNA: TGTGCCACCAGAGAAACGGACAACTATGGCTACACCTTC
J: TRBJ1-1; size: many; D: NA; V: TRBV12-3/TRBV12-4; CDR3: CASSPRGGGYTEAFF; DNA: TGTGCCAGCAGTCCTAGGGGAGGGGGATACACTGAAGCTTTCTTT
J: TRBJ2-1; size: many; D: NA; V: TRBV20-1; CDR3: CSASVWGSYNEQFF; DNA: TGCAGTGCTAGTGTGTGGGGTTCCTACAATGAGCAGTTCTTC
J: TRBJ1-6; size: NA; D: NA; V: TRBV12-3/TRBV12-4; CDR3: CASSPTGQYNSPLHF; DNA: TGTGCCAGCAGCCCGACAGGCCAATATAATTCACCCCTCCACTTT
J: TRBJ1-3; size: many; D: TRBD1; V: TRBV12-3/TRBV12-4; CDR3: CASSSGTGSGNTIYF; DNA: TGTGCCAGCAGTTCAGGGACAGGCTCTGGAAACACCATATATTTT
J: TRBJ2-5; size: few; D: NA; V: TRBV20-1; CDR3: CSARDWASLETQYF; DNA: TGCAGTGCTAGAGATTGGGCTAGCTTAGAGACCCAGTACTTC
J: TRBJ2-1; size: many; D: NA; V: TRBV5-5; CDR3: CASSSDWSSYNEQFF; DNA: TGTGCCAGCAGTTCGGACTGGAGCTCCTACAATGAGCAGTTCTTC
J: TRBJ1-4; size: NA; D: NA; V: TRBV20-1; CDR3: CSARAWDVNEKLFF; DNA: TGCAGTGCTAGGGCCTGGGACGTTAATGAAAAACTGTTTTTT
J: TRBJ1-6; size: NA; D: NA; V: TRBV10-3; CDR3: CAISEPYNSPLHF; DNA: TGTGCCATCAGTGAACCCTATAATTCACCCCTCCACTTT
J: TRBJ2-5; size: NA; D: NA; V: TRBV6-5; CDR3: CASSYSRVSHGTQYF; DNA: TGTGCCAGCAGTTACTCGAGGGTTTCCCACGGGACCCAGTACTTC
J: TRBJ2-2; size: many; D: NA; V: TRBV7-8; CDR3: CASSLDSREGGELFF; DNA: TGTGCCAGCAGCTTAGATAGCAGGGAAGGCGGGGAGCTGTTTTTT
J: TRBJ2-1; size: once; D: NA; V: TRBV15; CDR3: CATSRDRAVGNEQFF; DNA: TGTGCCACCAGCAGAGACAGGGCGGTTGGCAATGAGCAGTTCTTC
J: TRBJ1-5; size: NA; D: NA; V: TRBV5-1; CDR3: CASSLEGDNSNQPQHF; DNA: TGCGCCAGCAGCTTGGAGGGTGATAATAGCAATCAGCCCCAGCATTTT
J: TRBJ1-1; size: NA; D: NA; V: TRBV5-1; CDR3: CASSPGGARNTEAFF; DNA: TGCGCCAGCAGCCCTGGGGGGGCGCGGAACACTGAAGCTTTCTTT
J: TRBJ2-5; size: few; D: TRBD1; V: TRBV10-3; CDR3: CAARDRVNQETQYF; DNA: TGTGCCGCCCGGGACAGGGTGAATCAAGAGACCCAGTACTTC
J: TRBJ1-2; size: NA; D: TRBD1; V: TRBV12-3/TRBV12-4; CDR3: CASNSRDSTFDGYTF; DNA: TGTGCCAGCAATAGCCGGGACAGTACTTTCGATGGCTACACCTTC
J: TRBJ2-1; size: many; D: NA; V: TRBV9; CDR3: CASSGADYNEQFF; DNA: TGTGCCAGCAGCGGGGCAGACTACAATGAGCAGTTCTTC
J: TRBJ1-2; size: NA; D: NA; V: TRBV20-1; CDR3: CSAKRDTGATF; DNA: TGCAGTGCTAAACGGGACACCGGCGCCACCTTC
J: TRBJ2-1; size: many; D: TRBD2; V: TRBV7-3; CDR3: CASTVAGGKQFF; DNA: TGTGCCAGCACGGTAGCGGGGGGGAAACAGTTCTTC
J: TRBJ1-1; size: few; D: NA; V: TRBV11-1; CDR3: CASSLVAGRAFF; DNA: TGTGCCAGCAGCTTAGTAGCGGGGCGAGCTTTCTTT
J: TRBJ2-3; size: few; D: NA; V: TRBV5-1; CDR3: CASSLASGPDTQYF; DNA: TGCGCCAGCAGCTTGGCCTCCGGCCCAGATACGCAGTATTTT